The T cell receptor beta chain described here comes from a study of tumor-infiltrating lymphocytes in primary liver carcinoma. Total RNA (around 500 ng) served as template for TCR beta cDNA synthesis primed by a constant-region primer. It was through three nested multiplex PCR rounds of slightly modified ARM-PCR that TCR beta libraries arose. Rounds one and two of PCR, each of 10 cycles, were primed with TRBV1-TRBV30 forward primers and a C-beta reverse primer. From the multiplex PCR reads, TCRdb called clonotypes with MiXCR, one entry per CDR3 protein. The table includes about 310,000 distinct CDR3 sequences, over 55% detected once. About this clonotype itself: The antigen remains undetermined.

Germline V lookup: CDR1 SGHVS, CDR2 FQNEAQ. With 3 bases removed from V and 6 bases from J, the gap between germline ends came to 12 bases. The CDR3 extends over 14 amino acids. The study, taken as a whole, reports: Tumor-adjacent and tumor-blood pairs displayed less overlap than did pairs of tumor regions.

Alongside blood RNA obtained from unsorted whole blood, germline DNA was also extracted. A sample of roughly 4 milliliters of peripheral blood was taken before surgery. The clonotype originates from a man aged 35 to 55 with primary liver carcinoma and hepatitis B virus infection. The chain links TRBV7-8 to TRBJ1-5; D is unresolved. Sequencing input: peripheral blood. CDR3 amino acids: CASSFDGVGQPQHF. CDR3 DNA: TGTGCCAGCAGCTTCGATGGGGTGGGTCAGCCCCAGCATTTT.